This T cell receptor beta chain was recovered during a study of blood T cells in healthy people across ages (dated by TCRdb to the mid-2010s). About the investigation overall: In model experiments, roughly one uniquely barcoded TCR beta cDNA molecule per two T cells was captured by template switching. Age-related changes in TCR beta repertoire diversity were measured in the study by deep sequencing normalized with unique cDNA molecular identifiers. Donors were grouped into four age groups: young (average approximately 16 years), middle-aged (around 39), aged (about 59) and long-lived (around 80). Using the same blood draw, the study looked at two additional independent replicas of 1 million unique cDNA reads for two donors, one aged 18 to 29 and the other aged 80 or older. On the study overall, not on this receptor specifically: Total diversity estimates from one million sequenced T cells were considered lower bounds and underestimates. The CMV infection status of donors was not known, potentially confounding age-related changes in expanded clonotypes. The long-lived group showed more naive CD4+ T cells, fewer expanded clones and increased TCR diversity than the aged group, suggesting age selection. As age increased, observed TCR beta diversity per million T cells dropped in a roughly linear way, and a significant reduction was already evident by age 40. Bulk unsorted PBMC profiling prevented conclusive comparison of naive and antigen-experienced compartments. The percentage of naive T cells measured by flow cytometry correlated strongly with observed TCR beta diversity.

Donors were under 40 systemically healthy Caucasian individuals from Russia aged roughly 6 to 90 years. Around 9.7 milliliters of peripheral blood were collected from each donor into EDTA-treated Vacutainer tubes. Ficoll-Paque density-gradient centrifugation was used to isolate PBMCs, with at least 7 million obtained per sample. Trizol reagent was used to extract total RNA from the PBMCs, yielding at least 5.5 micrograms per sample. For every donor, an aliquot of PBMCs went through flow cytometry to measure the percentages of naive CD45RAhigh/CD27high T cells. Trimming takes 5 bases from V and 1 base from J, and the germline ends sit 15 bases apart. CDR1 and CDR2 (DFQATT, SNEGSKA) derive from the germline V gene (reference sequence). The CDR3 has 14 amino acids, counting the end cysteine and phenylalanine. Only the CDR3 region is kept as DNA, spanning 42 bases read in frame from base 1. Library preparation was by 5' RACE. The reads were generated on an Illumina HiSeq 2500. A second 7 to 11 cycle PCR used a sample-barcoded 5' primer and a J-beta primer mix. Each TCR beta cDNA molecule received a unique molecular identifier from a template-switch 5' adaptor carrying 12 random nucleotides. At least 2.5 million CDR3-containing paired-end reads were obtained from each sample. The Mint cDNA synthesis kit, primed by a TRBC-specific oligonucleotide, was used to synthesize first-strand cDNA from all RNA. Following uracil-DNA glycosylase treatment, all cDNA underwent a first 18-cycle PCR with the universal primers M1SS and BC2_uni_R. In the paper's pipeline: Normalization of each sample was performed by random selection of 1 million high-quality reads, each carrying a distinct molecular identifier. Instead of being binned into consensus sequences, reads with shared molecular identifiers were discarded. MiTCR, with a Q25 quality threshold and the strictest error-elimination algorithm, was used for CDR3 identification, clonotype clustering and error correction. A nonparametric unseen species model using Euler transformation provided a lower-bound estimate of total TCR beta diversity. Through fastp at Q25 and MiXCR, TCRdb rebuilt clones from the public reads, retaining in-frame beta chains. Rows merge per CDR3 protein into single entries with the most common DNA and genes. It is TCRdb's table, rather than the study itself, that gives the V and J calls and clone size. This sample has 800,000 to 950,000 distinct CDR3 sequences in its table, and about 28% of those were observed once. The top ten hold approximately 10% of the sample.

This clonotype has more than one count but fewer than ten. This clone's antigen is unknown. The input lacks base qualities; no much larger clone sits a single base away. The data also belong to a second study, concerning T cells of mothers and their children. The second investigation adds: The donors were nine systemically healthy Caucasian individuals, made up of three mothers and their six children. cDNA synthesis used all of the extracted RNA, with roughly 1.5 ug of RNA in each 15 ul reaction. In the second PCR, sample barcodes and 2-4 random nucleotides were introduced via the M1S primer. Each mother yielded over 9 million TCR beta CDR3 reads and each child some 3 million reads. Thymic selection similarly shapes TCR recombination output in related and unrelated pairs, with minor effect from inherited differences. Normalized repertoire overlap was always slightly but never significantly higher in related than unrelated mother-child pairs. No persistent microchimeric T cell clones were found, with a detection sensitivity of approximately 95 clones per million clonotypes. In the study, deep NGS was used to compare the TCR beta repertoires of mothers and children, and features distinguishing related mother-child pairs from unrelated individuals were sought. Mothers averaged about 40 +/- 4 years of age and children averaged approximately 12 +/- 4 years. After adapter ligation was performed with NEBNext reagents, the libraries were sequenced on an Illumina HiSeq 2000 with 100+100 nt paired-end reads. To prevent cross-contamination, the mother and child libraries were prepared a month apart and were sequenced in separate runs. For each donor, between about 500,000 and 2,000,000 distinct TCR beta clonotypes were identified. Naive TCR beta clonotypes were estimated from low-frequency clonotypes matched to each donor's FACS-determined naive share, without sorting.

Material for sequencing was blood. The sequence derives from a woman aged 35 to 49 in good health. The V gene is TRBV20-1 and the J gene is TRBJ2-7; the best D guess is TRBD1, with 6 bases matching. The DNA sequence reads TGCAGTGCTCCCGACAGGACAAAATCCTACGAGCAGTACTTC. This gives the protein CSAPDRTKSYEQYF.